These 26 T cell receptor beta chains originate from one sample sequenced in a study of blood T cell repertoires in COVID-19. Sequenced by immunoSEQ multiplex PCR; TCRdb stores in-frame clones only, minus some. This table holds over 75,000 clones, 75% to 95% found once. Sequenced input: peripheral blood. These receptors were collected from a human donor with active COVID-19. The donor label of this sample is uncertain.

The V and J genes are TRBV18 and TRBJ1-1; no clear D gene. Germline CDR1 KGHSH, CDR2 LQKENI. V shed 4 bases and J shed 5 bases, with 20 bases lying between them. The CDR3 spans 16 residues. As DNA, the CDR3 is TGTGCCAGCTCACGGCCCCGTCGTACTTCAGGTACTGAAGCTTTCTTT. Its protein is CASSRPRRTSGTEAFF.

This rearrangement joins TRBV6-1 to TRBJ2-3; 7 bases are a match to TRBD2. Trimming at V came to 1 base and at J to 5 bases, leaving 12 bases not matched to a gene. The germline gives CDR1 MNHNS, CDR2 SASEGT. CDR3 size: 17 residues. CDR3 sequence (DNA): TGTGCCAGCAGTGAAGTCGGGCGGGGGTTCTGGGTAGATACGCAGTATTTT. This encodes CASSEVGRGFWVDTQYF.

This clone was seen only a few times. In nucleotides, the CDR3 is TGTGCCAGCAGCGTCCAGGGGGACTCACCCCTCCACTTT. Its translation is CASSVQGDSPLHF. The J gene is TRBJ1-6, the V gene TRBV9; 7 bases are shared with TRBD1. The CDR3 runs 13 residues. The V segment lost 2 bases and the J segment 10 bases; nucleotides outside the gene matches: 3. CDR1 is SGDLS and CDR2 is YYNGEE in the germline V gene.

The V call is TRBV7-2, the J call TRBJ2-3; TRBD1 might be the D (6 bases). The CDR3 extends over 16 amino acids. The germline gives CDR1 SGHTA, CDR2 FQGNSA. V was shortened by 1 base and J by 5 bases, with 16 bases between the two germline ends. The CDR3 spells CASSLEYAGVGDTQYF. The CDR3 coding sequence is TGTGCCAGCAGCTTAGAATATGCAGGGGTGGGAGATACGCAGTATTTT.

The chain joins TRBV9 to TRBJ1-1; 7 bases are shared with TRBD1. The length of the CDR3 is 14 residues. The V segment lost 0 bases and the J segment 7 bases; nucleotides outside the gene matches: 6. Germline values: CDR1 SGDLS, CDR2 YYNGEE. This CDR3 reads CASSVGGTVGEAFF. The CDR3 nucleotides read TGTGCCAGCAGCGTAGGGGGGACAGTCGGTGAAGCTTTCTTT.

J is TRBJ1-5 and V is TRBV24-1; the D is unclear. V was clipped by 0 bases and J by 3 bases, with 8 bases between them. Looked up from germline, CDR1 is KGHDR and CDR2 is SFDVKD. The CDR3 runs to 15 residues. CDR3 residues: CATSDLEGPNQPQHF. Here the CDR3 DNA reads TGTGCCACCAGTGATTTGGAGGGTCCCAATCAGCCCCAGCATTTT.

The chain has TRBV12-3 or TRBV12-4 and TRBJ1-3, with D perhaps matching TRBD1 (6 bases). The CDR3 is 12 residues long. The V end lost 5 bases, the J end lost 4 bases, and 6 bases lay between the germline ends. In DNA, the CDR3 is TGTGCCAGCAGTCAGGGGGGAAACACCATATATTTT. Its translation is CASSQGGNTIYF.

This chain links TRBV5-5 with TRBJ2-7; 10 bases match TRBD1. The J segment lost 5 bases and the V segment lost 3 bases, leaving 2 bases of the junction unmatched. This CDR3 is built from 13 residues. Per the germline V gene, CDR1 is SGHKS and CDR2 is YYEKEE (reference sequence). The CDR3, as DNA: TGTGCCAGCAGCTCCGGGACAGGGGACGAGCAGTACTTC. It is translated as CASSSGTGDEQYF. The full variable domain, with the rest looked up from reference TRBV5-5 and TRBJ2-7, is DAGVTQSPTHLIKTRGQQVTLRCSPISGHKSVSWYQQVLGQGPQFIFQYYEKEERGRGNFPDRFSARQFPNYSSELNVNALLLGDSALYLCASSSGTGDEQYFGPGTRLTVT.

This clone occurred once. Here the CDR3 DNA reads TGTGCCAGCAGCCCCGGCCGGAGTGGCGAGCAGTACTTC. Its translation is CASSPGRSGEQYF. The V gene is TRBV7-2, the J gene TRBJ2-7, with D unresolved. The CDR3 length is 13 residues. Trimming took 5 bases from V and 6 from J, leaving 14 bases between them. Germline V gene data show CDR1 as SGHTA and CDR2 as FQGNSA.

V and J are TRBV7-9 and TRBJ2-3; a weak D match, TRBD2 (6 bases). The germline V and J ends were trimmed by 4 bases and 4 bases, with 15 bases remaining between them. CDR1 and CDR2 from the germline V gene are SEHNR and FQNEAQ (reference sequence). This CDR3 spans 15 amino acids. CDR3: CASSSGDFIADTQYF. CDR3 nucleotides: TGTGCCAGCAGCTCTGGGGACTTCATAGCAGATACGCAGTATTTT.

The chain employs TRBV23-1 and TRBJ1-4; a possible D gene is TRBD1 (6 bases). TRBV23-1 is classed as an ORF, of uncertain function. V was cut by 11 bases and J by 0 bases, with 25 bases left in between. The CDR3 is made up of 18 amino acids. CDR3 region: CAGLIRDKDFATNEKLFF. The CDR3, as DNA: TGCGCCGGCCTAATTCGGGACAAAGATTTTGCAACTAATGAAAAACTGTTTTTT.

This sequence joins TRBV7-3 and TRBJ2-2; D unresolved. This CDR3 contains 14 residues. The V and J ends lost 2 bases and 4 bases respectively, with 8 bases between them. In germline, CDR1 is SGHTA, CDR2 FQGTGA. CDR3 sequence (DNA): TGTGCCAGCAGCTTATTTCCCGGCACCGGGGAGCTGTTTTTT. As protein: CASSLFPGTGELFF.

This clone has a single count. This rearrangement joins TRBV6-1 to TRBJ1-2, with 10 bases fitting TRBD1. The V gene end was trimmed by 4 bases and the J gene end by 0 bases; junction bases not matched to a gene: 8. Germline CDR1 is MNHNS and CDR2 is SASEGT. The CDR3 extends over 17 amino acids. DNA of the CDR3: TGTGCCAGCAGTGCCGGGACAGGGGAAAGGGCTAACTATGGCTACACCTTC. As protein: CASSAGTGERANYGYTF.

CDR3 sequence (DNA): TGCGCCAGCAGCCAAATGGGGGGAGAGACTAATGAAAAACTGTTTTTT. As protein: CASSQMGGETNEKLFF. The chain employs TRBV4-1 and TRBJ1-4; possible D gene TRBD1, 5 bases. V lost 2 bases to trimming and J lost 2 bases, with 12 bases between them. The CDR3 contains 16 residues. Germline CDR1 reads MGHRA; CDR2 reads YSYEKL.

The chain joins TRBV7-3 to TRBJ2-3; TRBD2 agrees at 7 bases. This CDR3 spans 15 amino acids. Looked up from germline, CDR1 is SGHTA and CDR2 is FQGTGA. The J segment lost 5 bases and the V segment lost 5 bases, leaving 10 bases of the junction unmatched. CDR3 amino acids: CASSLSGTIEDTQYF. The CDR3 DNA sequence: TGTGCCAGCAGCCTCTCCGGGACTATAGAAGATACGCAGTATTTT.

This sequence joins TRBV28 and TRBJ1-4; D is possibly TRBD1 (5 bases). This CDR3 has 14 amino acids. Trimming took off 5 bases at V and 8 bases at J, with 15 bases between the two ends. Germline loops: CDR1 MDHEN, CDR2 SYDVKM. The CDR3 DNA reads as TGTGCCAGCAGTCCCACCGGGGGACGGGAAAAACTGTTTTTT. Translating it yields CASSPTGGREKLFF.

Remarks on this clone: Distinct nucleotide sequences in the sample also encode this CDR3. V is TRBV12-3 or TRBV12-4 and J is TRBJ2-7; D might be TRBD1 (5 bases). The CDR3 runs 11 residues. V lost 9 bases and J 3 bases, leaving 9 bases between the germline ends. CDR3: CASRGIYEQYF. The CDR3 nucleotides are TGTGCCAGTAGGGGCATCTACGAGCAGTACTTC.

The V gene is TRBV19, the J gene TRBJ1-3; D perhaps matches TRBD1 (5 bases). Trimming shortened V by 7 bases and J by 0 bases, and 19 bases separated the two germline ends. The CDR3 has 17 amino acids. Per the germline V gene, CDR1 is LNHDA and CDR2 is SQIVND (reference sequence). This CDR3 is CASTISGGFSSGNTIYF. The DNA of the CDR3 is TGTGCCAGTACCATAAGCGGGGGTTTTAGCTCTGGAAACACCATATATTTT.

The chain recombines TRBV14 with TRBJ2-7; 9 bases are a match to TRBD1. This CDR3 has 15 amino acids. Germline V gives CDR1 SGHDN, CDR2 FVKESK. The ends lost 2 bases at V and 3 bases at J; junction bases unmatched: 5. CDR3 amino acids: CASSQIQGAVYEQYF. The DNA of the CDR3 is TGTGCCAGCAGCCAAATACAGGGGGCGGTCTACGAGCAGTACTTC.

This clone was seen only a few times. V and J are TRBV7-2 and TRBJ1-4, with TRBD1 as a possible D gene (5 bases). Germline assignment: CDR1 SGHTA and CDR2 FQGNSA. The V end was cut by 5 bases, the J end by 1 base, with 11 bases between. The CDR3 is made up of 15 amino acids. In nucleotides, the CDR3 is TGTGCCAGCAGCCCTCGGGGGGTAACTAATGAAAAACTGTTTTTT. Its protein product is CASSPRGVTNEKLFF.

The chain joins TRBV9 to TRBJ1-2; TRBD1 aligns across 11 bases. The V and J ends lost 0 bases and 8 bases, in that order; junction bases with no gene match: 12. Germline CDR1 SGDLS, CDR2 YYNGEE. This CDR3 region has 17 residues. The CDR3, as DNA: TGTGCCAGCAGCGTAGATGGGACAGGGGGGTCCCTCTCCGGCTACACCTTC. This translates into CASSVDGTGGSLSGYTF.

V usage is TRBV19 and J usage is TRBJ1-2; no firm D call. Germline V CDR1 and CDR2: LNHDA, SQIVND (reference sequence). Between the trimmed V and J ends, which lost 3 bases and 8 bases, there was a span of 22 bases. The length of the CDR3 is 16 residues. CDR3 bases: TGTGCCAGTAGTATTGGATTGGGAGCCCTCCCGGGGGGCTACACCTTC. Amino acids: CASSIGLGALPGGYTF.

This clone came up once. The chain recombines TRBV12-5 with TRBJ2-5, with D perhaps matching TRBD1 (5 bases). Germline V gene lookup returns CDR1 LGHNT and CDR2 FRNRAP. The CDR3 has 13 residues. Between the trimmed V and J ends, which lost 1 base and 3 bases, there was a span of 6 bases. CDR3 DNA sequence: TGTGCTAGTGGTTTGGCCAGGGAAGAGACCCAGTACTTC. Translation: CASGLAREETQYF.

The CDR3: CATSDAGGGGYTF. The CDR3 coding sequence is TGTGCCACCAGTGACGCAGGGGGAGGAGGCTACACCTTC. This chain links TRBV24-1 with TRBJ1-2; TRBD1 aligns across 7 bases. The CDR3 extends over 13 amino acids. J was trimmed by 8 bases and V by 4 bases; bases with no gene match: 6. CDR1 and CDR2 (germline): KGHDR, SFDVKD.

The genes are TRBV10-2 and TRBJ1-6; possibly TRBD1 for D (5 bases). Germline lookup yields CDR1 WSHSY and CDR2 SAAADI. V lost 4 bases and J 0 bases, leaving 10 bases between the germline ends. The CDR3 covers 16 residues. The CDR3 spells CASSVEGASYNSPLHF. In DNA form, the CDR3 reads TGCGCCAGCAGTGTCGAAGGGGCCTCCTATAATTCACCCCTCCACTTT.

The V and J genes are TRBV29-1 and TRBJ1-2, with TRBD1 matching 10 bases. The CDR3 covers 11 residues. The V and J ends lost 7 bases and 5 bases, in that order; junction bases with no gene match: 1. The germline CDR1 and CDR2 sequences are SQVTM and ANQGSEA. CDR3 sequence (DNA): TGCAGCGCGGGACAGGGGTATGGCTACACCTTC. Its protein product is CSAGQGYGYTF.